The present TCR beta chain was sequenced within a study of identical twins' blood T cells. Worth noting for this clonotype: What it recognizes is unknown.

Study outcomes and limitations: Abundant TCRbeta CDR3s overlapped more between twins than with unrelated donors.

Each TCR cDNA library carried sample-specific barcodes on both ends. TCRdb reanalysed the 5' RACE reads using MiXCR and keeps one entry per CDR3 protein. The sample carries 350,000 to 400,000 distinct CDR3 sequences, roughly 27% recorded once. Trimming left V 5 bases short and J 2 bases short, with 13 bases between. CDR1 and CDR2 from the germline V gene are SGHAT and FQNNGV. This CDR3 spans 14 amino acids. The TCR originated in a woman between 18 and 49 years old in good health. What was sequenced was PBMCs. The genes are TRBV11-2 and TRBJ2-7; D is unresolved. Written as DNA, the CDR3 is TGTGCCAGCAGCCCCTCACCTTATACCTACGAGCAGTACTTC. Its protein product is CASSPSPYTYEQYF.